Below are 7 T cell receptor delta chains sequenced from a single sample in a study of Vδ1+ human thymocytes. General observations from the study: Thymic TRG and TRD repertoires appeared highly polyclonal.

Extracted RNA was reverse transcribed into cDNA. CDR3 amplicons came from multiplex PCR with pooled V-gene forward and constant-region reverse primers. TCRdb ran CATT on the multiplex PCR reads. Among some 54,000 delta-chain clones listed, about a sixth were seen once. Their antigen targets remain unknown. Sequencing input: Vdelta1+ gamma-delta thymocytes from the thymus. Subset indicated: FACS-sorted CD3+ TCRalphabeta- TCRVdelta1+ TCRVdelta2- thymocytes. These receptors came from a boy in the first two years of life who had congenital heart surgery.

In this sample, this clone turned up a few times. The chain links TRDV1 to TRDJ1, with TRDD3 matching over 11 bases. The V gene's germline CDR1 is TSWWSYY and CDR2 QGS. The CDR3 spans 21 residues. V lost 1 base, J lost 0 bases, and 16 bases stayed unmatched. The CDR3 reads CALGEQGPSYWGISDTDKLIF. The CDR3 bases are TGTGCTCTTGGGGAACAGGGTCCTTCGTACTGGGGGATATCGGACACCGATAAACTCATCTTT.

The table lists this clone with a few counts. The chain combines TRDV1 with TRDJ1, with 8 bases matching TRDD3. The CDR3 contains 16 residues. Germline CDR1 is TSWWSYY and CDR2 is QGS. The V segment lost 4 bases and the J segment 8 bases; nucleotides outside the gene matches: 15. Here the CDR3 DNA reads TGTGCTCTTGGGGCCCTTCCAACACTGGGGGCTCTAAAACTCATCTTT. It encodes CALGALPTLGALKLIF.

This clone was counted between two and nine times. The rearrangement uses TRDV1 and TRDJ1, with TRDD3 identical over 12 bases. This CDR3 spans 24 amino acids. V dropped 1 base and J dropped 0; count of bases not matched to a gene: 24. Per germline, CDR1 TSWWSYY and CDR2 QGS. The CDR3 region is CALGERSYRRLGDTPHLYTDKLIF. The CDR3 DNA is TGTGCTCTTGGGGAACGCTCCTACCGTCGGCTGGGGGATACGCCGCACTTGTACACCGATAAACTCATCTTT.

V usage is TRDV1 and J usage is TRDJ1; D perhaps matches TRDD3 (8 bases). V was cut by 1 base and J by 8 bases, with 32 bases left in between. Germline assignment: CDR1 TSWWSYY and CDR2 QGS. This CDR3 has 20 amino acids. CDR3 in DNA: TGTGCTCTTGGGGAACGCCTTCCTTCGGCATTGGGGGATGTTATCGGGAAACTCATCTTT. This sequence encodes CALGERLPSALGDVIGKLIF.

V is TRDV1 and J is TRDJ1; TRDD2 matches 9 bases. Germline V lookup: CDR1 TSWWSYY, CDR2 QGS. This CDR3 spans 20 amino acids. Trimming removed 5 bases from V and 2 bases from J; junction bases left unmatched: 21. CDR3 region: CALGFPPFLLPIAGTDKLIF. The CDR3 region has the DNA TGTGCTCTTGGGTTCCCCCCCTTCCTACTCCCGATCGCAGGAACCGATAAACTCATCTTT.

With regard to this clone: A read error may account for a junction end that differs from germline. The sample holds other DNA sequences that translate to the same CDR3. The J gene is TRDJ1, the V gene TRDV1, with 10 bases identical to TRDD3. Germline CDR1 is TSWWSYY and CDR2 is QGS. The length of the CDR3 is 17 residues. CDR3 nucleotides: TGTGCTCTCGGGGTTCCTGTTACTGGGGGATTAGGGGATAAACTCATCTTT. As protein: CALGVPVTGGLGDKLIF.

This clone was recorded a few times. The chain couples TRDV1 to TRDJ1, with 8 bases lining up with TRDD3. V lost 2 bases and J lost 0; bases outside the gene matches: 20. CDR3 length: 21 residues. Germline CDR1 and CDR2: TSWWSYY and QGS. CDR3 sequence: CALGEGSAPLGVFLYTDKLIF. DNA for the CDR3: TGTGCTCTTGGGGAAGGGTCGGCCCCACTGGGGGTTTTTCTATACACCGATAAACTCATCTTT.